One sample yielded the 28 T cell receptor beta chains listed below, sequenced in a study of CD8 T cells in ankylosing spondylitis. TCRdb passed the 5' RACE reads through MiXCR, listing each CDR3 protein once. The sample records some 250,000 distinct CDR3 sequences, about 10% being singletons. Sample: blood, either unsorted or a sorted T cell fraction (not recorded which). These receptors were collected from a male donor with ankylosing spondylitis or in good health (not recorded which).

This rearrangement joins TRBV5-5 to TRBJ1-5, with 7 bases lining up with TRBD1. Germline assignment: CDR1 SGHKS and CDR2 YYEKEE (reference sequence). V trimming: 4 bases; J trimming: 11 bases; junction bases outside the gene matches: 9. This CDR3 is built from 13 residues. CDR3 sequence reads: CASSRATGMAQHF. CDR3 nucleotides: TGTGCCAGCAGCCGAGCGACAGGGATGGCCCAGCATTTT.

This clonotype was seen ten or more times. The gene calls are TRBV20-1 and TRBJ2-1; a weak D match, TRBD1 (6 bases). V was clipped by 5 bases and J by 4 bases, with 12 bases between them. CDR3 size: 13 residues. Germline V lookup: CDR1 DFQATT, CDR2 SNEGSKA (reference sequence). The CDR3: CSAPRQEYNEQFF. DNA of the CDR3: TGCAGTGCTCCCCGACAGGAGTACAATGAGCAGTTCTTC.

This clonotype was counted ten times or more. The CDR3 DNA reads TGCAGTGCTAGAGATTCCTCCGTGGGGGCCTTAAATTCACCCCTCCACTTT. Translating gives CSARDSSVGALNSPLHF. This chain connects TRBV20-1 to TRBJ1-6; tentative D call: TRBD1 (6 bases). The CDR3 consists of 17 residues. Germline loops: CDR1 DFQATT, CDR2 SNEGSKA (reference sequence). V dropped 0 bases and J dropped 7 bases, with 19 bases sitting between them.

There are a few counts of this clonotype. The chain joins TRBV2 to TRBJ2-3; 7 nucleotides agree with TRBD2. V was pared by 3 bases and J by 9 bases, with 6 bases of the junction left unmatched. The CDR3 is made up of 13 amino acids. The germline V gene has CDR1 SNHLY and CDR2 FYNNEI. CDR3 loop: CASSELGGGTQYF. In DNA, the CDR3 is TGTGCCAGCAGTGAGCTCGGGGGAGGGACGCAGTATTTT.

This clonotype was observed at least ten times. This chain connects TRBV3-1 to TRBJ1-2; 7 bases map to TRBD1. This CDR3 has 16 amino acids. Germline V gene sequence: CDR1 LGHDT, CDR2 YNNKEL (reference sequence). Unmatched junction bases numbered 9, after V lost 4 bases and J lost 1 base. The CDR3, as DNA: TGTGCCAGCAGCCCTCCTAAGGGGACAGTTAACTATGGCTACACCTTC. Its protein product is CASSPPKGTVNYGYTF.

With respect to this clonotype: A read error may be the cause here, since a much bigger clone is one base away. The chain carries TRBV12-3 or TRBV12-4 and TRBJ1-1, with a tentative D call TRBD1 (6 bases). The length of the CDR3 is 15 residues. Trimming removed 7 bases at V and 10 bases at J, with 25 bases between. CDR3 loop: CASTMGGGARFGAFF. CDR3 nucleotide sequence: TGTGCCAGCACCATGGGAGGGGGTGCCAGGTTTGGAGCTTTCTTT.

This clonotype was counted a single time. The chain joins TRBV25-1 to TRBJ1-6; TRBD1 is a possible D gene (6 bases). Germline V gives CDR1 MGHDK, CDR2 SYGVNS. Between the trimmed V and J ends, which lost 0 bases and 7 bases, there was a span of 13 bases. The CDR3 length is 16 residues. The CDR3 loop is CASSEYGGRGNSPLHF. In DNA, the CDR3 is TGTGCCAGCAGTGAATATGGGGGGCGCGGAAATTCACCCCTCCACTTT.

This clonotype was seen ten or more times. The V call is TRBV21-1, the J call TRBJ2-5; the table calls TRBD1, which could not be checked here. TRBV21-1 constitutes a pseudogene. The CDR3 is made up of 11 amino acids. CDR3 in amino acids: CASRGGATQYF. DNA for the CDR3: TGTGCCAGCAGGGGGGGCGCGACCCAGTACTTC.

Details on this clonotype: It may be a read error: a sequence one base away is much more abundant. The chain couples TRBV4-1 to TRBJ2-1; D uncertain. CDR3 length equals 13 residues. The germline CDR1 and CDR2 sequences are MGHRA and YSYEKL. V was trimmed by 2 bases and J by 10 bases, leaving 12 bases between them. The CDR3 DNA reads TGCGCCAGCAGCCAAACCCAACTGAGAGAGCAGTTCTTC. As protein: CASSQTQLREQFF.

There are a few counts of this clonotype. This CDR3 is CASSLHRDTKETQYF. The CDR3 DNA follows: TGTGCCAGCAGCTTACACCGGGACACAAAAGAGACCCAGTACTTC. The rearrangement joins TRBV7-8 to TRBJ2-5, with D maybe TRBD1 (6 bases). The V end was cut by 2 bases, the J end by 3 bases, with 13 bases between. Germline CDR1 is SGHVS and CDR2 is FQNEAQ. The CDR3 runs to 15 residues. Full variable domain (remainder filled in from reference TRBV7-8 and TRBJ2-5): GAGVSQSPRYKVAKRGQDVALRCDPISGHVSLFWYQQALGQGPEFLTYFQNEAQLDKSGLPSDRFFAERPEGSVSTLKIQRTQQEDSAVYLCASSLHRDTKETQYFGPGTRLLVL.

In this sample, this clonotype turned up many times. The chain joins TRBV4-1 to TRBJ2-5; D gene unclear. CDR1 is MGHRA, CDR2 YSYEKL, per germline. This CDR3 region has 13 residues. Trimming took off 3 bases at V and 4 bases at J, with 9 bases between the two ends. CDR3 bases: TGCGCCAGCAGCCATCTTCCGCCAGAGACCCAGTACTTC. It encodes CASSHLPPETQYF.

The chain has TRBV5-1 and TRBJ2-7; perhaps TRBD2 as D (5 bases). CDR3 length: 12 amino acids. In germline, CDR1 is SGHRS, CDR2 YFSETQ. Trimming shortened V by 0 bases and J by 5 bases, and 6 bases separated the two germline ends. CDR3 sequence reads: CASSLAGDEQYF. The CDR3 bases are TGCGCCAGCAGCTTGGCCGGGGACGAGCAGTACTTC.

This clonotype was counted many times. The chain carries TRBV4-1 and TRBJ1-2; TRBD1 aligns across 10 bases. The CDR3 spans 17 residues. Germline assignment: CDR1 MGHRA and CDR2 YSYEKL. The junction had 10 bases not matched to a gene; V was cut back by 2 bases and J by 4 bases. CDR3 residues: CASSQPLTRTGGYGYTF. As DNA, the CDR3 is TGCGCCAGCAGCCAACCACTTACTCGGACAGGGGGCTATGGCTACACCTTC.

This clonotype was seen more than once but under ten times. This chain links TRBV29-1 with TRBJ1-2, with unresolved D. The CDR3 extends over 11 amino acids. Germline CDR1 SQVTM, CDR2 ANQGSEA. V gave up 3 bases and J gave up 2 bases, with 4 bases separating them. CDR3 sequence reads: CSVEENYGYTF. CDR3 coding DNA: TGCAGCGTTGAGGAGAACTATGGCTACACCTTC.

The chain employs TRBV5-1 and TRBJ1-1; weak D call: TRBD1 (6 bases). CDR1 and CDR2 from the germline V gene are SGHRS and YFSETQ. Trimming shortened V by 2 bases and J by 3 bases, and 11 bases separated the two germline ends. The CDR3 is made up of 14 amino acids. The CDR3 reads CASSLQGVDTEAFF. The CDR3 DNA reads TGCGCCAGCAGCTTACAGGGAGTTGACACTGAAGCTTTCTTT.

In this sample, this clonotype turned up many times. This chain's CDR3 is CASSRRGPLEGQPQHF. In DNA, the CDR3 is TGTGCCAGCAGCCGAAGGGGGCCTTTGGAGGGTCAGCCCCAGCATTTT. The J gene is TRBJ1-5, the V gene TRBV6-1; the match to TRBD1 covers 7 bases. J lost 6 bases, V lost 6 bases, and 14 bases had no gene match. CDR1 and CDR2 (germline): MNHNS, SASEGT. This CDR3 is 16 amino acids long.

This clonotype came up many times. This chain uses TRBV12-3 or TRBV12-4 with TRBJ2-1; a weak D match, TRBD1 (6 bases). The CDR3 runs to 16 residues. The ends were cut back, 7 bases at V and 0 bases at J, with 16 bases in the middle. The CDR3: CASTDPGQSSYNEQFF. The DNA for the CDR3 is TGTGCCAGCACAGACCCGGGACAAAGCTCCTACAATGAGCAGTTCTTC.

This clonotype was observed many times. The chain combines TRBV15 with TRBJ2-1; tentative D call: TRBD1 (5 bases). The V and J ends lost 3 bases and 0 bases respectively, with 9 bases between them. CDR3 length: 15 residues. Germline V CDR1 and CDR2: LNHNV, YYDKDF (reference sequence). CDR3 nucleotides: TGTGCCACCAGCAGCCCCAGGGACTCCTACAATGAGCAGTTCTTC. Translated, it gives CATSSPRDSYNEQFF.

This clonotype was found many times. At one end the junction does not follow the germline gene, possibly because of a read error. The chain uses TRBV2 and TRBJ2-5; 7 bases fit TRBD2. Germline V gives CDR1 SNHLY, CDR2 FYNNEI. This CDR3 has 13 amino acids. The CDR3 spells CASSKAGKETQYF. In DNA form, the CDR3 reads TGTGCCAGCAGTAAAGCGGGAAAAGAGACCCAGTACTTC.

This clonotype showed up many times. The rearrangement joins TRBV15 to TRBJ1-6; 8 bases are a match to TRBD1. CDR3 length: 15 residues. Losses at the gene ends were 3 bases for V and 9 bases for J; bases not matched to a gene: 7. Germline V gene sequence: CDR1 LNHNV, CDR2 YYDKDF (reference sequence). The CDR3: CATSRDREQGSPLHF. The CDR3, as DNA: TGTGCCACCAGCAGGGACAGGGAGCAGGGTTCACCCCTCCACTTT. Looking up the rest from reference TRBV15 and TRBJ1-6 gives the full variable domain: DAMVIQNPRYQVTQFGKPVTLSCSQTLNHNVMYWYQQKSSQAPKLLFHYYDKDFNNEADTPDNFQSRRPNTSFCFLDIRSPGLGDTAMYLCATSRDREQGSPLHFGNGTRLTVT.

This clonotype came up many times. The V gene is TRBV28, the J gene TRBJ1-2; TRBD1 matches 9 bases. The CDR3 is 14 residues long. In germline, CDR1 is MDHEN, CDR2 SYDVKM. The junction had 5 bases not matched to a gene; V was cut back by 3 bases and J by 6 bases. The CDR3 is CASSFSRTGDGYTF. DNA for the CDR3: TGTGCCAGCAGTTTCTCTAGGACAGGGGATGGCTACACCTTC.

This chain joins TRBV7-2 and TRBJ2-2; possible D gene TRBD2, 5 bases. The CDR3 runs to 14 residues. Germline V CDR1 and CDR2: SGHTA, FQGNSA. The V end lost 5 bases, the J end lost 6 bases, and 13 bases lay between the germline ends. The CDR3 bases are TGTGCCAGCAGCCGGATACTAGTATCCGGGGAGCTGTTTTTT. It specifies CASSRILVSGELFF.

Many counts were recorded for this clonotype. The chain carries TRBV5-1 and TRBJ2-7, with D perhaps TRBD2 (5 bases). CDR3 length equals 13 residues. The ends were cut back, 4 bases at V and 2 bases at J, with 10 bases in the middle. Germline CDR1 is SGHRS and CDR2 is YFSETQ. The CDR3 reads CASSPDGAYEQYF. The CDR3 DNA sequence: TGCGCCAGCAGCCCGGACGGGGCCTACGAGCAGTACTTC.

In this sample, this clonotype turned up many times. The chain uses TRBV11-2 and TRBJ2-3, with a possible D match to TRBD2 (5 bases). CDR1 is SGHAT and CDR2 is FQNNGV in the germline V gene. The length of the CDR3 is 17 residues. The germline V and J ends were trimmed by 4 bases and 0 bases, with 17 bases remaining between them. This chain's CDR3 is CASSYSGLSPSTDTQYF. The CDR3 DNA is TGTGCCAGCAGCTATTCCGGACTTTCCCCTAGCACAGATACGCAGTATTTT. The full variable domain, in which reference TRBV11-2 and TRBJ2-3 provide the parts outside the CDR3, is EAGVAQSPRYKIIEKRQSVAFWCNPISGHATLYWYQQILGQGPKLLIQFQNNGVVDDSQLPKDRFSAERLKGVDSTLKIQPAKLEDSAVYLCASSYSGLSPSTDTQYFGPGTRLTVL.

For this clonotype: A much bigger clone sits one base away, suggesting this may be a read error. This sequence joins TRBV5-1 and TRBJ2-3; 7 bases fit TRBD2. Germline lookup yields CDR1 SGHRS and CDR2 YFSETQ. CDR3 length equals 18 residues. The CDR3 is CAGSLGRAGSASTDTQYF. In DNA form, the CDR3 reads TGCGCCGGCAGCTTGGGGCGAGCGGGATCCGCTAGCACAGATACGCAGTATTTT.

The V call is TRBV4-1, the J call TRBJ2-4, with a tentative D call TRBD2 (6 bases). The CDR3 length is 17 residues. V dropped 1 base and J dropped 2 bases, with 15 bases sitting between them. Germline values: CDR1 MGHRA, CDR2 YSYEKL. CDR3 loop: CASSQVVRDFTKNIQYF. CDR3 bases: TGCGCCAGCAGCCAAGTCGTCAGGGACTTTACCAAAAACATTCAGTACTTC.

This clonotype showed up many times. The gene calls are TRBV5-1 and TRBJ1-1; D gene ambiguous. The length of the CDR3 is 15 residues. Germline V CDR1 and CDR2: SGHRS, YFSETQ. Trimming took off 3 bases at V and 0 bases at J, with 12 bases between the two ends. CDR3 sequence: CASSSMGVMNTEAFF. In nucleotides, the CDR3 is TGCGCCAGCAGCTCCATGGGAGTAATGAACACTGAAGCTTTCTTT.

This clonotype came up a few times. This chain links TRBV5-1 with TRBJ2-1; D is undetermined. Looked up from germline, CDR1 is SGHRS and CDR2 is YFSETQ. The CDR3 is made up of 13 amino acids. The ends were cut back, 4 bases at V and 5 bases at J, with 10 bases in the middle. CDR3 coding DNA: TGCGCCAGCAGCCTGACACTGAACAATGAGCAGTTCTTC. Protein sequence: CASSLTLNNEQFF.